These 21 T cell receptor beta chains share one sample of origin, sequenced in a study of cytomegalovirus exposure and HLA in healthy donors. PCR used 60 Vbeta primers and 13 Jbeta primers. TCRdb's table, derived via immunoSEQ multiplex PCR, lists solely in-frame clones and lacks some. Of about 150,000 clones in the sample, around 74% are singletons; the top ten hold around 1.4%. Specimen: PBMCs. These receptors all come from a man younger than 35 in good health and CMV-seronegative.

The V call is TRBV30, the J call TRBJ1-2, with 7 bases matching TRBD1. Looked up from germline, CDR1 is GTSNPN and CDR2 is SVGIG (reference sequence). The J segment lost 4 bases and the V segment lost 6 bases, leaving 8 bases of the junction unmatched. CDR3 size: 13 residues. CDR3 protein: CACQQGQGYGYTF. CDR3 nucleotide sequence: TGTGCCTGTCAACAGGGGCAGGGCTATGGCTACACCTTC.

The sample holds a few counts of this clone. This sequence joins TRBV2 and TRBJ2-2, with 7 bases matching TRBD2. Germline CDR1 is SNHLY and CDR2 is FYNNEI. V lost 7 bases, J lost 6 bases, and 11 bases stayed unmatched. This CDR3 is 15 amino acids long. CDR3 sequence (DNA): TGTGCCAGCAAGCCGGAAAGCGGGATTGCCGGGGAGCTGTTTTTT. Protein product: CASKPESGIAGELFF.

The J gene is TRBJ2-7, the V gene TRBV19; maybe TRBD2 (5 bases). This CDR3 has 14 residues. V lost 5 bases to trimming and J lost 8 bases, with 19 bases between them. The V gene's germline CDR1 is LNHDA and CDR2 SQIVND (reference sequence). The CDR3 here is CASSPLPSLGQQYF. The CDR3 DNA reads TGTGCCAGTAGTCCCCTCCCGTCACTAGGCCAGCAGTACTTC.

This chain connects TRBV11-2 to TRBJ1-1; 9 nucleotides align to TRBD1. Germline CDR1 and CDR2: SGHAT and FQNNGV. Trimming took 6 bases from V and 2 from J; bases not matched to a gene: 19. The CDR3 loop spans 19 amino acids. CDR3 in amino acids: CASSSGPGTGILGNTEAFF. In DNA, the CDR3 is TGTGCCAGCAGTTCGGGCCCCGGGACAGGGATTTTGGGCAACACTGAAGCTTTCTTT. Filled out from reference TRBV11-2 and TRBJ1-1, the complete variable domain reads EAGVAQSPRYKIIEKRQSVAFWCNPISGHATLYWYQQILGQGPKLLIQFQNNGVVDDSQLPKDRFSAERLKGVDSTLKIQPAKLEDSAVYLCASSSGPGTGILGNTEAFFGQGTRLTVV.

This clone was recorded once. The chain carries TRBV27 and TRBJ1-2, with 10 positions matching TRBD1. This CDR3 has 15 amino acids. Germline V lookup: CDR1 MNHEY, CDR2 SMNVEV (reference sequence). V trimming: 7 bases; J trimming: 3 bases; junction bases outside the gene matches: 8. CDR3 loop: CASIPTGGLHYGYTF. CDR3 DNA: TGTGCCAGCATTCCGACAGGGGGCTTGCACTATGGCTACACCTTC.

The V and J genes are TRBV12-5 and TRBJ2-3; D gene ambiguous. CDR3 length: 17 residues. Germline loops: CDR1 LGHNT, CDR2 FRNRAP. Trimming took 7 bases from V and 1 from J, leaving 21 bases between them. The CDR3, as DNA: TGTGCTAGTGCCCCCTTCCCTCCGTCCTCGGGCACAGATACGCAGTATTTT. As protein: CASAPFPPSSGTDTQYF.

The gene calls are TRBV4-1 and TRBJ2-7, with D possibly being TRBD2 (5 bases). V was clipped by 1 base and J by 3 bases, with 10 bases between them. The CDR3 is 14 residues long. The germline V gene encodes CDR1 MGHRA and CDR2 YSYEKL. The CDR3 loop is CASSQGSGVYEQYF. CDR3 nucleotides: TGCGCCAGCAGCCAAGGAAGCGGAGTCTACGAGCAGTACTTC.

The rearrangement links TRBV6-7 to TRBJ2-1; weak D call: TRBD1 (6 bases). TRBV6-7 is recorded as an ORF, its role being uncertain. With 8 bases removed from V and 9 bases from J, the gap between germline ends came to 14 bases. The CDR3 loop spans 12 amino acids. For the CDR3, the DNA is TGTGCCAGCCGGGGAAGGGGGAGTGAGCAGTTCTTC. Translating it yields CASRGRGSEQFF.

This chain links TRBV6-5 with TRBJ2-7, with a possible D match to TRBD1 (5 bases). Deletions cut 3 bases from V and 9 bases from J, with 9 bases between. Germline V gene lookup returns CDR1 MNHEY and CDR2 SVGAGI. The CDR3 contains 11 residues. The CDR3 sequence is CASSYQGGQYF. The CDR3, as DNA: TGTGCCAGCAGTTATCAGGGTGGGCAGTACTTC.

This clone was counted a few times. The chain carries TRBV28 and TRBJ1-1; D remains ambiguous. Trimming took off 5 bases at V and 4 bases at J, with 11 bases between the two ends. Germline V lookup: CDR1 MDHEN, CDR2 SYDVKM. CDR3 length: 13 amino acids. The CDR3 protein is CASSPVLSTEAFF. In nucleotides, the CDR3 is TGTGCCAGCAGTCCGGTCCTATCCACTGAAGCTTTCTTT.

Here the CDR3 reads CASSLEGRTEAFF. The CDR3 DNA reads TGTGCCAGCAGCTTAGAGGGGAGGACTGAAGCTTTCTTT. The chain carries TRBV7-9 and TRBJ1-1; perhaps TRBD1 as D (5 bases). CDR3 size: 13 residues. Germline assignment: CDR1 SEHNR and CDR2 FQNEAQ (reference sequence). V lost 1 base to trimming and J lost 5 bases, with 8 bases between them.

This clone was recorded once. V and J are TRBV7-2 and TRBJ1-1; unclear D gene. CDR3 length: 13 amino acids. V gave up 0 bases and J gave up 9 bases, with 11 bases separating them. Per germline, CDR1 SGHTA and CDR2 FQGNSA. The CDR3 region is CASSLASGSQAFF. In DNA, the CDR3 is TGTGCCAGCAGCTTAGCGTCCGGGTCCCAAGCTTTCTTT.

This clone was recorded once. V and J are TRBV6-6 and TRBJ2-2, with a weak D call TRBD1 (5 bases). Germline-derived CDR1 and CDR2 are MNHNY and SVGAGI (reference sequence). The CDR3 length is 16 residues. Trimming removed 2 bases at V and 0 bases at J, with 10 bases between. CDR3 sequence reads: CASSYKGIPNTGELFF. For the CDR3, the DNA is TGTGCCAGCAGTTACAAGGGGATACCGAACACCGGGGAGCTGTTTTTT.

This chain uses TRBV7-9 with TRBJ2-7, with a tentative D call TRBD2 (7 bases). Trimming shortened V by 3 bases and J by 0 bases, and 12 bases separated the two germline ends. The V gene's germline CDR1 is SEHNR and CDR2 FQNEAQ (reference sequence). CDR3 size: 15 residues. As DNA, the CDR3 is TGTGCCAGCAGCTTGGGGGGGGCTTACTCCTACGAGCAGTACTTC. It specifies CASSLGGAYSYEQYF. The full variable domain, rest sourced from reference TRBV7-9 and TRBJ2-7, is DTGVSQNPRHKITKRGQNVTFRCDPISEHNRLYWYRQTLGQGPEFLTYFQNEAQLEKSRLLSDRFSAERPKGSFSTLEIQRTEQGDSAMYLCASSLGGAYSYEQYFGPGTRLTVT.

The chain links TRBV19 to TRBJ2-7; TRBD2 matches 12 bases. The CDR3 totals 14 residues. Germline trimming cut 5 bases from V and 3 bases from J; bases unmatched to any gene: 2. Per germline, CDR1 LNHDA and CDR2 SQIVND (reference sequence). The CDR3 DNA follows: TGTGCCAGTAGTTCGGGACTAGCGGGCTACGAGCAGTACTTC. Its translation is CASSSGLAGYEQYF.

J is TRBJ2-6 and V is TRBV7-9, with D possibly matching TRBD2 (7 bases). CDR1 is SEHNR, CDR2 FQNEAQ, per germline (reference sequence). The ends were cut back, 5 bases at V and 0 bases at J, with 8 bases in the middle. This CDR3 has 15 residues. Written as DNA, the CDR3 is TGTGCCAGCAGCAGGGGGGGCTCTGGGGCCAACGTCCTGACTTTC. Protein product: CASSRGGSGANVLTF.

The V and J genes are TRBV29-1 and TRBJ2-7; D remains ambiguous. CDR1 SQVTM and CDR2 ANQGSEA come from the germline V gene. The CDR3 is 13 residues long. The ends were cut back, 4 bases at V and 3 bases at J, with 13 bases in the middle. CDR3 protein: CSVGLESYYEQYF. For the CDR3, the DNA is TGCAGCGTTGGGTTGGAGAGCTACTACGAGCAGTACTTC.

Note on this clone: Other nucleotide sequences in the sample specify the same CDR3. The chain's CDR3 is CASSVQGGTEAFF. The CDR3 bases are TGTGCCAGCAGCGTACAGGGAGGCACTGAAGCTTTCTTT. The V call is TRBV9, the J call TRBJ1-1, with D possibly being TRBD1 (5 bases). The germline CDR1 and CDR2 sequences are SGDLS and YYNGEE. V gave up 1 base and J gave up 4 bases, with 8 bases separating them. The CDR3 sequence is 13 residues long.

This sequence joins TRBV19 and TRBJ2-1; TRBD2 agrees at 7 bases. From germline, CDR1 is LNHDA and CDR2 SQIVND (reference sequence). The CDR3 loop spans 14 amino acids. V lost 8 bases and J lost 4; bases outside the gene matches: 8. CDR3 DNA: TGTGCCAGTCGTGTGGAAGCGGGATACAATGAGCAGTTCTTC. It translates to CASRVEAGYNEQFF. Based on the CDR3 plus reference TRBV19 and TRBJ2-1, the full variable domain is DGGITQSPKYLFRKEGQNVTLSCEQNLNHDAMYWYRQDPGQGLRLIYYSQIVNDFQKGDIAEGYSVSREKKESFPLTVTSAQKNPTAFYLCASRVEAGYNEQFFGPGTRLTVL.

The chain is built from TRBV30 and TRBJ1-5, with 10 nucleotides matching TRBD1. The CDR3 length is 17 residues. V was clipped by 2 bases and J by 4 bases; unmatched bases: 11. The germline CDR1 and CDR2 sequences are GTSNPN and SVGIG (reference sequence). The DNA of the CDR3 is TGTGCCTGGAGTATCTCTCCGGGACAGGGGACGAATCAGCCCCAGCATTTT. It codes for CAWSISPGQGTNQPQHF. Complete variable domain (other parts from reference TRBV30 and TRBJ1-5): SQTIHQWPATLVQPVGSPLSLECTVEGTSNPNLYWYRQAAGRGLQLLFYSVGIGQISSEVPQNLSASRPQDRQFILSSKKLLLSDSGFYLCAWSISPGQGTNQPQHFGDGTRLSIL.

This clone was recorded a few times. The rearrangement uses TRBV7-9 and TRBJ1-1; tentatively, D is TRBD1 (5 bases). This CDR3 spans 12 amino acids. Germline loops: CDR1 SEHNR, CDR2 FQNEAQ (reference sequence). Trimming took 5 bases from V and 7 from J, leaving 11 bases between them. The chain's CDR3 is CASSPIRDEAFF. In DNA form, the CDR3 reads TGTGCCAGCAGCCCCATCAGGGATGAAGCTTTCTTT.